These 4 T cell receptor beta chains originate from one sample sequenced in a study of T cell repertoires in cytomegalovirus infection. MiXCR was run by TCRdb on the reads, yielding one entry per CDR3 protein. The sample holds over 250,000 distinct CDR3 sequences, roughly 25% seen once. The sequenced material came from PBMCs. The origin of the receptors is a human donor in good health (CMV status not recorded). Some clones in this sample may be carry-over from other donors' samples.

This clonotype was counted at least ten times. The V call is TRBV7-2, the J call TRBJ2-2; unclear D gene. Germline V gene data show CDR1 as SGHTA and CDR2 as FQGNSA. This CDR3 region has 16 residues. V gave up 2 bases and J gave up 0 bases, with 10 bases separating them. The CDR3 bases are TGTGCCAGCAGCTTACAGTTACTCGCGAACACCGGGGAGCTGTTTTTT. This sequence encodes CASSLQLLANTGELFF. The full variable domain, rest sourced from reference TRBV7-2 and TRBJ2-2, is GAGVSQSPSNKVTEKGKDVELRCDPISGHTALYWYRQSLGQGLEFLIYFQGNSAPDKSGLPSDRFSAERTGGSVSTLTIQRTQQEDSAVYLCASSLQLLANTGELFFGEGSRLTVL.

The rearrangement uses TRBV12-3 or TRBV12-4 and TRBJ2-7; D is unresolved. Trimming took off 5 bases at V and 3 bases at J, with 8 bases between the two ends. This CDR3 region has 12 residues. CDR3 coding DNA: TGTGCCAGCAGTCCAGGATTCTACGAGCAGTACTTC. This encodes CASSPGFYEQYF.

This clonotype showed up just a few times. The rearrangement links TRBV20-1 to TRBJ2-2; D gene ambiguous. From germline, CDR1 is DFQATT and CDR2 SNEGSKA (reference sequence). Trimming removed 0 bases at V and 4 bases at J, with 12 bases between. The CDR3 is 15 amino acids. The CDR3 here is CSARDPKAGTGELFF. The CDR3 DNA reads as TGCAGTGCTAGAGATCCCAAGGCAGGCACCGGGGAGCTGTTTTTT.

This clonotype was detected a few times. As DNA, the CDR3 is TGTGCCAGCCGGACAGGGGGCTTAGCCACAGATACGCAGTATTTT. The encoded protein is CASRTGGLATDTQYF. This rearrangement joins TRBV27 to TRBJ2-3; 11 nucleotides agree with TRBD1. Trimming cost V 8 bases and J 2 bases; bases outside gene matches: 6. Germline CDR1 is MNHEY and CDR2 is SMNVEV (reference sequence). The CDR3 extends over 15 amino acids.